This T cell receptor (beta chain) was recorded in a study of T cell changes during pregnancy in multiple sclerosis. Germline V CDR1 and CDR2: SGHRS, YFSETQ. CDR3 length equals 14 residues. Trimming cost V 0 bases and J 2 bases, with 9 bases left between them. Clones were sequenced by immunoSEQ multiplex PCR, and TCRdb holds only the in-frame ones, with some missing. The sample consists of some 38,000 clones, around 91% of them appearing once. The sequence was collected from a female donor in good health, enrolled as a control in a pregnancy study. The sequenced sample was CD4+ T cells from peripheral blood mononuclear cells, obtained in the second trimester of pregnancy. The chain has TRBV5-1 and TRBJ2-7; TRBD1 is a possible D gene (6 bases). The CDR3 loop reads CASSLVGGTYEQYF. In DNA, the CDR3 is TGCGCCAGCAGCTTGGTAGGGGGAACCTACGAGCAGTACTTC. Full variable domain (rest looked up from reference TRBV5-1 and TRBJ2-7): KAGVTQTPRYLIKTRGQQVTLSCSPISGHRSVSWYQQTPGQGLQFLFEYFSETQRNKGNFPGRFSGRQFSNSRSEMNVSTLELGDSALYLCASSLVGGTYEQYFGPGTRLTVT.